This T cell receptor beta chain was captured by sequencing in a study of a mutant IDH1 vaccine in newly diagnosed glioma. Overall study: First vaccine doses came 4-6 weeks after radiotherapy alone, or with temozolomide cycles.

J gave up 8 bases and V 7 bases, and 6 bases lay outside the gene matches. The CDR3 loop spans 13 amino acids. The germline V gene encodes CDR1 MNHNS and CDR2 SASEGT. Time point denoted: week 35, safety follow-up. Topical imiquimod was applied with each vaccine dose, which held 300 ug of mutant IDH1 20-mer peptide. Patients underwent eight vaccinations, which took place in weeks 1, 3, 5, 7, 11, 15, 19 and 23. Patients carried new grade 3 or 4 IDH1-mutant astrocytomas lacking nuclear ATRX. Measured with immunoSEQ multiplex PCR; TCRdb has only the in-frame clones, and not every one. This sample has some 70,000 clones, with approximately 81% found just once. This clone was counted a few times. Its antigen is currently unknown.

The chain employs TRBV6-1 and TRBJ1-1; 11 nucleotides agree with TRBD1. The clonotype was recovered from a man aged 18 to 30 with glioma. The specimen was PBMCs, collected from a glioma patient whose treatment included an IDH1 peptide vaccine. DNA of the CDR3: TGTGCCAGCACCACCCGGACAGGGGGCGAAGCTTTCTTT. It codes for CASTTRTGGEAFF.